This T cell receptor beta chain emerged from a study of blood T cell repertoires in COVID-19. Whole-study context: Sites across the United States, Italy and Spain contributed samples from acute and convalescent COVID-19.

Data came from immunoSEQ multiplex PCR; TCRdb stores just in-frame clones and leaves some out. In the table there are 82,000 or so clones, about 89% of which are singletons. Per germline, CDR1 KGHSH and CDR2 LQKENI. V was pared by 3 bases and J by 6 bases, with 1 base of the junction left unmatched. The CDR3 extends over 14 amino acids. Grouping used clinical history reported by participants in a survey and questionnaire. V usage is TRBV18 and J usage is TRBJ2-4, with 11 nucleotides matching TRBD1. This clonotype originated in a woman in her fifties or sixties with acute COVID-19. The sequenced sample consisted of PBMCs or T cells enriched from blood (not recorded which). CDR3 amino acids: CASSPGTGGNIQYF. The CDR3 region has the DNA TGTGCCAGCTCACCGGGGACAGGGGGAAACATTCAGTACTTC.